This T cell receptor (beta chain) came from a study of blood T cell repertoires in COVID-19. In the study overall: PBMCs, B-cell-depleted T cells, or T cells were the source of the cDNA or gDNA that made up the material.

Per germline, CDR1 WNHNN and CDR2 SYGVQD (reference sequence). The CDR3 has 14 amino acids. Trimming stripped 5 bases from V and 7 bases from J, with 15 bases between. Profiling relied on immunoSEQ multiplex PCR, and the TCRdb table lists in-frame clones only, not all of them. The sample holds fewer than 80,000 clones; about four fifths are singletons and the top ten take over 7.5%. This sequence joins TRBV10-1 and TRBJ2-1, with D tentatively TRBD2 (6 bases). The clonotype was recovered from a human donor in a cohort sampled during active COVID-19. Sequencing was done on a sample of peripheral blood. Written as DNA, the CDR3 is TGCGCCAGCAGTTATGGGACTGCAATAAATGAGCAGTTCTTC. Its translation is CASSYGTAINEQFF.